This T cell receptor beta chain is drawn from a study of blood T cell repertoires in COVID-19. Study details: The study drew acute and convalescent COVID-19 samples from the United States, Italy and Spain. T cells, B-cell-depleted T cells, or PBMCs provided the cDNA or gDNA that served as material.

Authors' methods: Reference gene primer amplification gave nucleated cell count estimates. Data came from immunoSEQ multiplex PCR; TCRdb stores just in-frame clones and leaves some out. V, J and clone size are taken as reported in that table, and D and trimming were inferred from the DNA itself. The sample consists of about 360,000 clones, approximately 77% of them appearing once. This CDR3 is 15 amino acids long. Trimming stripped 0 bases from V and 2 bases from J, with 11 bases between. In germline, CDR1 is SGHAT, CDR2 FQNNGV. The sequencing input was peripheral blood. This chain connects TRBV11-2 to TRBJ2-7; D may be TRBD1 (6 bases). The sequence was obtained from a human donor with acute or convalescent COVID-19. The donor label of this sample is uncertain. This chain's CDR3 is CASSLDMAGAYEQYF. For the CDR3, the DNA is TGTGCCAGCAGCTTAGATATGGCAGGGGCCTACGAGCAGTACTTC.